The following is a TCR beta chain sequence with its context. Antigen: not known. Germline V gene data show CDR1 as LNHDA and CDR2 as SQIVND (reference sequence). Trimming shortened V by 9 bases and J by 7 bases, and 25 bases separated the two germline ends. The CDR3 spans 16 residues. 60 Vbeta and 13 Jbeta primers were used in PCR. Produced via immunoSEQ multiplex PCR; TCRdb's table is partial and in-frame only. The table lists 180,000 or so clones, approximately 82% of them singletons. The data originate from a study of cytomegalovirus exposure and HLA in healthy donors. Regarding the study as a whole: Reported findings show TCR beta sequences accurately forecast HLA-A and HLA-B alleles in most subjects. Previous analysis showed most TCR beta V segments were productive about 87% or about 30% of the time. The investigators catalogued 150 to 200 TCR beta chains as cytomegalovirus-associated. Reportedly, diagnosis of cytomegalovirus status by the classifier showed high specificity and sensitivity.

The chain couples TRBV19 to TRBJ2-4, with D possibly being TRBD1 (8 bases). The clonotype originates from a woman aged 40 to 49 in good health and CMV-seropositive. Sequencing used PBMCs. CDR3 coding DNA: TGTGCCAGCCAGCGGAGTGGGGGGGACAGGAGGAACATTCAGTACTTC. Its translation is CASQRSGGDRRNIQYF.